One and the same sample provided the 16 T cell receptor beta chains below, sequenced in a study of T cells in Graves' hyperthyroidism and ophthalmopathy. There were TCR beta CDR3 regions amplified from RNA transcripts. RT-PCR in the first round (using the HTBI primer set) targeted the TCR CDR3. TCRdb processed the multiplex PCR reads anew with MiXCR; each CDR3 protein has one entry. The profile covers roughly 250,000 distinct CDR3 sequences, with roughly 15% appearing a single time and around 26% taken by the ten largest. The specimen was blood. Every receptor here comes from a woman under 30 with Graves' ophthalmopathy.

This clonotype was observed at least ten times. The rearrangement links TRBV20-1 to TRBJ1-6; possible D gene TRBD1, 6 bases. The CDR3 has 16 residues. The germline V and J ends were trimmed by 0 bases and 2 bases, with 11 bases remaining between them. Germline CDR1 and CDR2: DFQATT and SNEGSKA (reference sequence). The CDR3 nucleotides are TGCAGTGCTAGAGAGGAGGGGGGCCCCTATAATTCACCCCTCCACTTT. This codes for CSAREEGGPYNSPLHF.

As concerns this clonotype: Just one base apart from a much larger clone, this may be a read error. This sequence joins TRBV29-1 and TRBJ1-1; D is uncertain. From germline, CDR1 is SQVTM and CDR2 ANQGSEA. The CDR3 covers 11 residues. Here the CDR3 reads CSVEARTEALF. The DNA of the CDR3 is TGCAGCGTCGAAGCGAGAACTGAAGCTCTCTTT. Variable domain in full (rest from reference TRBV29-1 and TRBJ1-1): SAVISQKPSRDICQRGTSLTIQCQVDSQVTMMFWYRQQPGQSLTLIATANQGSEATYESGFVIDKFPISRPNLTFSTLTVSNMSPEDSSIYLCSVEARTEALFGQGTRLTVV.

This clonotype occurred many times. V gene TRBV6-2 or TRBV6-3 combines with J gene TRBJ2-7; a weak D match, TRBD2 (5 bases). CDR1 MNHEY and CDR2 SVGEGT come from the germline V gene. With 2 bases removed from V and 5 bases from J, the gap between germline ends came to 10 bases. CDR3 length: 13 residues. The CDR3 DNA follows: TGTGCCAGCAGTTACGGGAGATGGGACGAGCAGTACTTC. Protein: CASSYGRWDEQYF.

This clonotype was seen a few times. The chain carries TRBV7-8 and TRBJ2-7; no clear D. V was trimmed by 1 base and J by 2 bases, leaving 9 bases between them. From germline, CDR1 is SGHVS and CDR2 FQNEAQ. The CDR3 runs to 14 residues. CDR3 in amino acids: CASSLGSGTYEQYF. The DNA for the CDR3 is TGTGCCAGCAGCTTAGGCTCAGGAACCTACGAGCAGTACTTC.

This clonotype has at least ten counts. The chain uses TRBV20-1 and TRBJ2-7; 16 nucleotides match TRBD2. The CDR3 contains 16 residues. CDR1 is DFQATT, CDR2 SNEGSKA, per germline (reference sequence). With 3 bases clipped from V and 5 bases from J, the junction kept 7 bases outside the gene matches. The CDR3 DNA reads TGCAGTGCTAGCGGGACTAGCGGGGGGGGAGGAGACGAGCAGTACTTC. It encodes CSASGTSGGGGDEQYF.

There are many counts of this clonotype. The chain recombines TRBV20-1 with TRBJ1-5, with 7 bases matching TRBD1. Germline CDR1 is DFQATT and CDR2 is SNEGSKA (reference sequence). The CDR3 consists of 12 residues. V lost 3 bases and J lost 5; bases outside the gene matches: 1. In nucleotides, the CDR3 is TGCAGTGCTAGGACAGGGTATCAGCCCCAGCATTTT. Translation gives CSARTGYQPQHF.

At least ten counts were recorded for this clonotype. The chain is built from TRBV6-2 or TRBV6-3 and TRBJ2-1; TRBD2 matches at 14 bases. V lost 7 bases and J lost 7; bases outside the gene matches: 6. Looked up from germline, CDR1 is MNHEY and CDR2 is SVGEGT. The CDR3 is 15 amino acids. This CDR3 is CASNARLAGGNEQFF. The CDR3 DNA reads TGTGCCAGCAATGCCCGACTAGCGGGAGGGAATGAGCAGTTCTTC.

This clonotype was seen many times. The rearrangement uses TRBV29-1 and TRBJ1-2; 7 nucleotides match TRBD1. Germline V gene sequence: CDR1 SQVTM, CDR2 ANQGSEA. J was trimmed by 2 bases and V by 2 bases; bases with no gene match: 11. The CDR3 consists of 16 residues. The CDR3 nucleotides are TGCAGCGTTGAAATGGTGGGGACAGAAAGCAACTATGGCTACACCTTC. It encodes CSVEMVGTESNYGYTF. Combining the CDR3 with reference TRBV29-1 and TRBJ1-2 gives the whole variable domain SAVISQKPSRDICQRGTSLTIQCQVDSQVTMMFWYRQQPGQSLTLIATANQGSEATYESGFVIDKFPISRPNLTFSTLTVSNMSPEDSSIYLCSVEMVGTESNYGYTFGSGTRLTVV.

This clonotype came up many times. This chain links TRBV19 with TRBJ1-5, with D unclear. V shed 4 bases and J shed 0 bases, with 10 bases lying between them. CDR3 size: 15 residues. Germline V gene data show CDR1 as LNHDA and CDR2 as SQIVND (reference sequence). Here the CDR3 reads CASSTAEYSNQPQHF. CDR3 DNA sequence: TGTGCCAGTAGTACCGCGGAGTATAGCAATCAGCCCCAGCATTTT.

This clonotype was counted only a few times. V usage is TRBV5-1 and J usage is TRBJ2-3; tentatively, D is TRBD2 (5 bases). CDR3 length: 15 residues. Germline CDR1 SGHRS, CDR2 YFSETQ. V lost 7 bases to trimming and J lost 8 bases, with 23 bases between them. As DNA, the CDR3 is TGCGCCAGCGGCTCTACAGACACCCCGCGGGCTACGCAGTATTTT. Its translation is CASGSTDTPRATQYF.

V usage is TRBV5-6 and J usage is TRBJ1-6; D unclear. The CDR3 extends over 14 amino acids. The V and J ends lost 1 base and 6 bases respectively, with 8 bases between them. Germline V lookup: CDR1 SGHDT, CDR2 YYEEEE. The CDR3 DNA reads TGTGCCAGCAGCTTGAGACCGCTTAATTCACCCCTCCACTTT. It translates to CASSLRPLNSPLHF.

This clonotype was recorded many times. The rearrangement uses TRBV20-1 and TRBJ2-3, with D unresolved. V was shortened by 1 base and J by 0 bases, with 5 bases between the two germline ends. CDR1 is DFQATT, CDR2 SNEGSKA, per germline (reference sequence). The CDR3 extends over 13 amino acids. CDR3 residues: CSARGVSTDTQYF. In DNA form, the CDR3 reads TGCAGTGCTAGAGGGGTTAGCACAGATACGCAGTATTTT.

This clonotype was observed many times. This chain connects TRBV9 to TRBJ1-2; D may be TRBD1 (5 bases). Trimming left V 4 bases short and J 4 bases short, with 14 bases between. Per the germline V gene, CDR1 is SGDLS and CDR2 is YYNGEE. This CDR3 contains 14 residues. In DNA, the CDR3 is TGTGCCAGCAGCCCAGGGACGTTAGTCTATGGCTACACCTTC. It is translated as CASSPGTLVYGYTF.

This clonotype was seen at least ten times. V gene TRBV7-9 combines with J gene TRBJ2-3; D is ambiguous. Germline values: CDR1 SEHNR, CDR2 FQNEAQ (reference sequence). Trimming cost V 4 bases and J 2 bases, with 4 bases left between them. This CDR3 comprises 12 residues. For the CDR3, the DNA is TGTGCCAGCAGCTCACCCACAGATACGCAGTATTTT. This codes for CASSSPTDTQYF.

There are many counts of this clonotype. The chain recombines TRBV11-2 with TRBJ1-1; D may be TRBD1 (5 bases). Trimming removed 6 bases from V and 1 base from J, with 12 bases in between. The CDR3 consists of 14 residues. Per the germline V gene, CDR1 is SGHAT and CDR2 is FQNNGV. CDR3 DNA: TGTGCCAGCAGGCCGACAGACTGGAACACTGAAGCTTTCTTT. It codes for CASRPTDWNTEAFF.

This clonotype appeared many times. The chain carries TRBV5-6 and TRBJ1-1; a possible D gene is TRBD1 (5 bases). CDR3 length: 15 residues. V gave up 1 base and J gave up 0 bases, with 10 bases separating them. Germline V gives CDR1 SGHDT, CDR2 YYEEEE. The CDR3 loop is CASSLPGEMNTEAFF. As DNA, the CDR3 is TGTGCCAGCAGCTTGCCGGGGGAGATGAACACTGAAGCTTTCTTT.